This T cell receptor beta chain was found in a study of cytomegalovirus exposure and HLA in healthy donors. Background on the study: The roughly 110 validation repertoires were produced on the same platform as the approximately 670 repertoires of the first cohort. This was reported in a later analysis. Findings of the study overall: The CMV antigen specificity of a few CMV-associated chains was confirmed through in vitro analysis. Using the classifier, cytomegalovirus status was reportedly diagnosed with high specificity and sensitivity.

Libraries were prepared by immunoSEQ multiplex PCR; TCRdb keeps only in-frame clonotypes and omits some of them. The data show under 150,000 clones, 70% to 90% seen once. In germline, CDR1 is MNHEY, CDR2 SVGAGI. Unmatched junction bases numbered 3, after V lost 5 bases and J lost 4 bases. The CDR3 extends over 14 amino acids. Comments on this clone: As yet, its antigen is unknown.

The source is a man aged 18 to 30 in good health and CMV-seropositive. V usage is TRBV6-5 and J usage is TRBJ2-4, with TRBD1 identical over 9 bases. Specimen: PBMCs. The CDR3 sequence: CASSPGQGKNIQYF. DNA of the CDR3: TGTGCCAGCAGTCCTGGACAGGGGAAAAACATTCAGTACTTC.